The following is a T cell receptor (beta chain) sequence with its context. Its specific antigen is unknown. Per-base quality was not reported, and no clone a single base away is much larger than it. After removal of 4 bases from V and 1 base from J, the junction retains 4 bases not matched to a gene. Taken from the germline V gene, the CDR1 and CDR2 loops are SNHLY and FYNNEI. The CDR3, from cysteine to phenylalanine, totals 15 residues. The entry retains the CDR3 DNA only, 45 bases that are in frame from base 1. This record comes from a study of T cell responses to AZD1222 COVID-19 vaccine (dated by TCRdb to the early 2020s). About the investigation overall: TCR sequencing covered roughly 230 trial participants: 200 to 220 given two doses of AZD1222 and about 26 given two doses of MenACWY control vaccine. Trial participants were enrolled by age into 18-55, 56-69 and 70-plus year subgroups, with around 150, 28 and 57 TCR-sequenced participants respectively.

Explained via the paper, the time point label denotes: about 28 days (+/-7) after the second vaccine dose. Because spike-specific TCR depth and breadth did not differ between the two schedules, AZD1222 recipients who got a second dose at roughly 4 weeks were pooled with those who got a second dose at roughly 12 weeks. The vaccinee samples were drawn from two UK trials, COV001 and COV002, one of which was a single-blind randomized controlled phase 2/3 trial testing AZD1222 (ChAdOx1 nCoV-19) in healthy adults. For TCRbeta chain sequencing, PBMC samples were collected from trial participants at day 0 and at day 28 after the second dose. The CDR3 regions of human TCRbeta chains were analyzed by immunosequencing. Concerning the study's data processing: TCRs in the repertoires were compared against a reference library of SARS-CoV-2-specific TCRs that had been generated with the MIRA antigen-specificity platform. Breadth meant the fraction of unique TCRs that were SARS-CoV-2-associated, whereas depth meant the fraction of total T cells that were SARS-CoV-2-associated. Using the MIRA data, every spike-specific TCR was mapped to the spike region that the TCR reacted to and assigned to either a CD4 or a CD8 class. Log10-transformed breadth and depth values were compared by one-way ANOVA with Sidak's multiple comparisons tests. Sourced from immuneACCESS, this table was stored by TCRdb with only in-frame sequences that have V and J called. A share of the clones is absent; for the studies checked, an unresolved V gene accounts for under half, and the remainder has no known explanation. Clone size and the V and J calls come from that table; the DNA yielded D and trimming. In all, the sample holds tens of thousands of clones, and 65% to 90% of those were seen once. The ten largest clones take up 6.9% of the sample.

On the study overall, not on this receptor specifically: No day 14 peak-response samples were available, so repertoires were characterized only after the peak T cell response. Conclusions about previously exposed vaccinees are limited because only a handful of AZD1222 recipients were SARS-CoV-2 seropositive at baseline. Reportedly, close to half of the unique spike-specific TCRs recognized epitopes lying outside the regions that are mutated in the B.1.351 and B.1.1.7 variants. The whole spike protein was spanned by vaccine-associated CD4 TCRs, and dominant responses were seen in regions 160-218 and 743-854. Most participants were white British and females outnumbered males, and the authors suggested that clonal diversity may have been underestimated. After two AZD1222 doses, both the breadth and the depth of spike-specific TCRs were significantly higher than at day 0 and than in MenACWY recipients. In the small 56-69-year group, the increase in depth fell short of significance, most likely because of low power.

The clonotype was recovered from an adult who received the AZD1222 COVID-19 vaccine. The V and J segments used are TRBV2 and TRBJ2-3; 8 junctional bases match TRBD2. The starting material was peripheral blood, obtained 28 days after the second AZD1222 dose. The CDR3 in this case is CASSVRAGGTDTQYF. The DNA reads TGTGCCAGCAGTGTCCGAGCGGGGGGCACAGATACGCAGTATTTT.